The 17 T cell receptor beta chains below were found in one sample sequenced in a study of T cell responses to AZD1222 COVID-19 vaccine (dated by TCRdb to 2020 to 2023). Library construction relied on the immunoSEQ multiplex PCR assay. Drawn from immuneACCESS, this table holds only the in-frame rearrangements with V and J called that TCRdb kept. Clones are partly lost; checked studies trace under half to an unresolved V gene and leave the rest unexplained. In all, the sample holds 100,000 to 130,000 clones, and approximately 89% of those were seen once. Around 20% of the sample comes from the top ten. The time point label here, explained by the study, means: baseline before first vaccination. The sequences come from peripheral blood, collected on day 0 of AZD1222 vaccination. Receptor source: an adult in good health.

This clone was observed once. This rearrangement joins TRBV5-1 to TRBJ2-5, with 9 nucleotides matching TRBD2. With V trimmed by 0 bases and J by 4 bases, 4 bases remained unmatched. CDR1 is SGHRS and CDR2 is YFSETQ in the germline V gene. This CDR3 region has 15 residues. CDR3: CASSLVSGGGETQYF. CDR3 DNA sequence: TGCGCCAGCAGCTTGGTTAGCGGGGGCGGAGAGACCCAGTACTTC.

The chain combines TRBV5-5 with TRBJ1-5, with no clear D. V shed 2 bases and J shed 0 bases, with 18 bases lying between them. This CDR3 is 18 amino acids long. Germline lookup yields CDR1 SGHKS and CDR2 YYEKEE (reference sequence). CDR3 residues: CASSFYSASLYSNQPQHF. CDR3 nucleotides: TGTGCCAGCAGCTTTTATAGCGCTTCCTTATATAGCAATCAGCCCCAGCATTTT.

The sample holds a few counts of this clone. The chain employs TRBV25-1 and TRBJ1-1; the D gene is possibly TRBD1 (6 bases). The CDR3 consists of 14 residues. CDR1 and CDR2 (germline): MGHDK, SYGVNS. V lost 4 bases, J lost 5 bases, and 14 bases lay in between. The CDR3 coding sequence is TGTGCCAGCAGTGGAGGGGTAGGGGGTACTGAAGCTTTCTTT. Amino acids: CASSGGVGGTEAFF.

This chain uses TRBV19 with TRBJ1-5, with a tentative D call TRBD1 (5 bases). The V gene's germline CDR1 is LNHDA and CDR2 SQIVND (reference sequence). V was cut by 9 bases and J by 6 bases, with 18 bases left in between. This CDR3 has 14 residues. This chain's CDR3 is CASRLLGVGQPQHF. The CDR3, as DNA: TGTGCCAGCCGACTTTTAGGGGTGGGTCAGCCCCAGCATTTT.

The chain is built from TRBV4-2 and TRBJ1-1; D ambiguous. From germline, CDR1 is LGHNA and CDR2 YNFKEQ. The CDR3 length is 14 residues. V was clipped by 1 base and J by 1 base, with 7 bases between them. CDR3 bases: TGTGCCAGCAGCCAAGTAACAGAGAACACTGAAGCTTTCTTT. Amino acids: CASSQVTENTEAFF.

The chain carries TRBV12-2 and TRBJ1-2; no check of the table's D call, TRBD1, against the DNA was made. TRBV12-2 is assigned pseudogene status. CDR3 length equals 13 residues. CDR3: CASRTVPGYGYTF. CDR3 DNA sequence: TGTGCAAGTCGAACAGTCCCTGGCTATGGCTACACCTTC.

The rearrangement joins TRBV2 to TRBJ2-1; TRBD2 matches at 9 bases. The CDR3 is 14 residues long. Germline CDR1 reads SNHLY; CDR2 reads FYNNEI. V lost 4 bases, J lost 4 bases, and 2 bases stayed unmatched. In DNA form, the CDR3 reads TGTGCCAGCAGTGGGCTAGCGGGATACAATGAGCAGTTCTTC. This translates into CASSGLAGYNEQFF.

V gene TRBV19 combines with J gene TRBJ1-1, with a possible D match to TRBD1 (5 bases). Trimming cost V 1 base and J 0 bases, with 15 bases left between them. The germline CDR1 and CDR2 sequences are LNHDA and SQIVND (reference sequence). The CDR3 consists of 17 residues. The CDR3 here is CASSIGGDPFMNTEAFF. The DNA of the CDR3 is TGTGCCAGTAGTATAGGTGGGGACCCCTTCATGAACACTGAAGCTTTCTTT.

The CDR3 coding sequence is TGTGCCAGCAGCTTGCGGACGAACACCGGGGAGCTGTTTTTT. Its protein is CASSLRTNTGELFF. V is TRBV7-8 and J is TRBJ2-2; D gene uncertain. In germline, CDR1 is SGHVS, CDR2 FQNEAQ. The CDR3 is made up of 14 amino acids. V lost 3 bases and J lost 0, with 5 bases in between.

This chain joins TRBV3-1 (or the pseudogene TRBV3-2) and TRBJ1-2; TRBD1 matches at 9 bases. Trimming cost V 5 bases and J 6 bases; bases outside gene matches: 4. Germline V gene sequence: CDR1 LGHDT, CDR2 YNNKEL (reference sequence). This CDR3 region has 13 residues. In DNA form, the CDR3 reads TGTGCCAGCAGCAAGAACAGGGGGCATGGCTACACCTTC. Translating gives CASSKNRGHGYTF.

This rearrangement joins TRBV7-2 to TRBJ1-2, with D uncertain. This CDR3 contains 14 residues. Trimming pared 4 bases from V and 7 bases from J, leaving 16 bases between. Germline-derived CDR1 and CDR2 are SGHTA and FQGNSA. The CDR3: CASSSSPRGGGYTF. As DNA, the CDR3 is TGTGCCAGCAGCTCAAGCCCCCGGGGTGGTGGCTACACCTTC.

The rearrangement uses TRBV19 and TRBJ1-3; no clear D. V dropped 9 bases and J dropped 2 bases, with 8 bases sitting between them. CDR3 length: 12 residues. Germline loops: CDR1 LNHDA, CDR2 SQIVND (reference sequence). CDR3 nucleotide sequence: TGTGCCAGCACAAGTGCTGGAAACACCATATATTTT. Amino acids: CASTSAGNTIYF. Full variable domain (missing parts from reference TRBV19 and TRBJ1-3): DGGITQSPKYLFRKEGQNVTLSCEQNLNHDAMYWYRQDPGQGLRLIYYSQIVNDFQKGDIAEGYSVSREKKESFPLTVTSAQKNPTAFYLCASTSAGNTIYFGEGSWLTVV.

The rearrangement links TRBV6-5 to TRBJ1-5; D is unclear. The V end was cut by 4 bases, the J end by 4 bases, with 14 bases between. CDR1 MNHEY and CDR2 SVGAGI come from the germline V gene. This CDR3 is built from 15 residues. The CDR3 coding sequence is TGTGCCAGCAGTTTCTACAGAAGGGAAAATCAGCCCCAGCATTTT. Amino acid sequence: CASSFYRRENQPQHF.

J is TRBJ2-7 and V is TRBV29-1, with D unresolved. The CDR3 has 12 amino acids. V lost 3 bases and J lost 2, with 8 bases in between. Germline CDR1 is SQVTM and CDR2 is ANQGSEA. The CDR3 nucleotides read TGCAGCGTTGAGGTCAGTACCTACGAGCAGTACTTC. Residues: CSVEVSTYEQYF.

CDR3 region: CASSFRLGLNEDYEQYF. In DNA form, the CDR3 reads TGTGCCAGCAGCTTCCGGTTAGGACTCAATGAGGACTACGAGCAGTACTTC. The J gene is TRBJ2-7, the V gene TRBV11-2; D may be TRBD2 (5 bases). V was clipped by 3 bases and J by 3 bases, with 21 bases between them. CDR3 size: 17 residues. CDR1 is SGHAT and CDR2 is FQNNGV in the germline V gene.

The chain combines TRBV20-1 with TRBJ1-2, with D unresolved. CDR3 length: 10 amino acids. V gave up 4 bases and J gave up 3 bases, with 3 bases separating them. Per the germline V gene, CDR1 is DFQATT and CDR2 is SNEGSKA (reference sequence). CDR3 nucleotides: TGCAGTGCTAACGACTATGGCTACACCTTC. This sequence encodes CSANDYGYTF.

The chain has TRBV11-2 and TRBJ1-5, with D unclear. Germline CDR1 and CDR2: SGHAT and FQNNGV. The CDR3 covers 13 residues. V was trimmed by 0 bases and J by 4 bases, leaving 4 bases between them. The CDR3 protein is CASSLERNQPQHF. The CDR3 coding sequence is TGTGCCAGCAGCTTAGAGAGAAATCAGCCCCAGCATTTT.